These 24 T cell receptor beta chains were sequenced from one sample in a study of T cell changes during pregnancy in multiple sclerosis. The repertoire was sequenced with immunoSEQ multiplex PCR; TCRdb's copy has only in-frame clones and lacks some. The sample includes some 100,000 clones, 90% to 95% of them seen just once. The sequences come from peripheral blood, collected before pregnancy. The receptors come from a female donor with multiple sclerosis, enrolled in a pregnancy study.

Here the CDR3 DNA reads TGCGCCAGAAGACAGGGGGAATGGAATGAGCAGTTCTTC. It yields the protein CARRQGEWNEQFF. The rearrangement joins TRBV10-1 to TRBJ2-1; 9 positions match TRBD1. This CDR3 comprises 13 residues. The germline CDR1 and CDR2 sequences are WNHNN and SYGVQD (reference sequence). V lost 9 bases to trimming and J lost 7 bases; unmatched junction nucleotides: 7.

The chain uses TRBV19 and TRBJ2-5; D possibly corresponds to TRBD2 (5 bases). This CDR3 comprises 16 residues. Germline V gene sequence: CDR1 LNHDA, CDR2 SQIVND (reference sequence). Trimming removed 4 bases from V and 2 bases from J, with 17 bases in between. The CDR3 bases are TGTGCCAGTAGTACCTGGACTGAGATGCGACAAGAGACCCAGTACTTC. Its translation: CASSTWTEMRQETQYF.

The rearrangement joins TRBV19 to TRBJ2-3, with TRBD2 matching over 7 bases. The CDR3 contains 15 residues. With V trimmed by 7 bases and J by 3 bases, 10 bases remained unmatched. Germline V gene lookup returns CDR1 LNHDA and CDR2 SQIVND (reference sequence). The CDR3 region is CASKYRGVITDTQYF. CDR3 sequence (DNA): TGTGCCAGTAAATACCGGGGGGTTATTACAGATACGCAGTATTTT.

The chain uses TRBV4-1 and TRBJ2-2; 9 bases fit TRBD1. Losses at the gene ends were 3 bases for V and 4 bases for J; bases not matched to a gene: 3. Germline V gives CDR1 MGHRA, CDR2 YSYEKL. The CDR3 consists of 15 residues. The CDR3 DNA sequence: TGCGCCAGCAGCCAGACGACAGGGGGCACCGGGGAGCTGTTTTTT. Amino acids: CASSQTTGGTGELFF.

The gene calls are TRBV27 and TRBJ2-1, with 7 bases fitting TRBD2. J gave up 5 bases and V 7 bases, and 5 bases lay outside the gene matches. Germline V gives CDR1 MNHEY, CDR2 SMNVEV (reference sequence). The CDR3 extends over 13 amino acids. The CDR3 coding sequence is TGTGCCAGCAACCAGCGGGGACACAATGAGCAGTTCTTC. It yields the protein CASNQRGHNEQFF.

The CDR3: CASSIGQVETQYF. Written as DNA, the CDR3 is TGTGCCAGTAGTATCGGACAGGTGGAGACCCAGTACTTC. The V call is TRBV19, the J call TRBJ2-5; 7 nucleotides agree with TRBD1. The germline gives CDR1 LNHDA, CDR2 SQIVND (reference sequence). The junction had 3 bases not matched to a gene; V was cut back by 3 bases and J by 5 bases. The CDR3 is 13 amino acids.

In its sample, this clone was seen a few times. This rearrangement joins TRBV15 to TRBJ2-3; 9 bases line up with TRBD1. Losses at the gene ends were 4 bases for V and 4 bases for J; bases not matched to a gene: 9. CDR1 and CDR2 (germline): LNHNV, YYDKDF (reference sequence). CDR3 length: 16 residues. CDR3 sequence reads: CATSKSAGQGPDTQYF. The DNA of the CDR3 is TGTGCCACCAGCAAATCTGCGGGACAGGGACCAGATACGCAGTATTTT.

The chain uses TRBV6-5 and TRBJ1-1; D remains ambiguous. This CDR3 spans 14 amino acids. CDR1 and CDR2 from the germline V gene are MNHEY and SVGAGI. V was shortened by 2 bases and J by 1 base, with 8 bases between the two germline ends. CDR3 amino acids: CASSYLTPNTEAFF. CDR3 nucleotide sequence: TGTGCCAGCAGTTACCTGACACCGAACACTGAAGCTTTCTTT.

The gene calls are TRBV21-1 and TRBJ2-7; TRBD2, the D gene given by the table, was not confirmed from the DNA. TRBV21-1 is an annotated pseudogene. The CDR3 is made up of 13 amino acids. This CDR3 is CARTYGGAYEQYF. CDR3 nucleotides: TGTGCCAGAACTTACGGGGGTGCCTACGAGCAGTACTTC.

The V and J genes are TRBV7-3 and TRBJ2-1; 7 bases are a match to TRBD2. CDR1 is SGHTA, CDR2 FQGTGA, per germline. The CDR3 is 16 residues long. V gave up 3 bases and J gave up 7 bases; unmatched junction bases: 12. This CDR3 is CASSLSSALGGNEQFF. The CDR3 region has the DNA TGTGCCAGCAGCTTGTCGTCCGCCCTGGGGGGGAATGAGCAGTTCTTC.

This sequence joins TRBV5-1 and TRBJ2-7; the match to TRBD2 covers 10 bases. In germline, CDR1 is SGHRS, CDR2 YFSETQ. The CDR3 consists of 17 residues. V dropped 4 bases and J dropped 6; count of bases not matched to a gene: 16. This CDR3 is CASSPGLAAYYPTEQYF. The CDR3 DNA follows: TGCGCCAGCAGCCCAGGACTAGCGGCCTATTACCCTACCGAGCAGTACTTC.

J is TRBJ2-7 and V is TRBV27, with unresolved D. Germline CDR1 is MNHEY and CDR2 is SMNVEV (reference sequence). V was pared by 3 bases and J by 2 bases, with 8 bases between. CDR3 length: 13 amino acids. CDR3 sequence: CASSLRQTYEQYF. Written as DNA, the CDR3 is TGTGCCAGCAGTTTGAGGCAGACCTACGAGCAGTACTTC.

This clone was detected a few times. The chain is built from TRBV28 and TRBJ1-1, with 10 nucleotides matching TRBD1. The trim removed 8 bases at V and 8 bases at J, leaving 17 bases unmatched. The CDR3 sequence is 16 residues long. Germline V gene data show CDR1 as MDHEN and CDR2 as SYDVKM. The CDR3 nucleotides read TGTGCCAGCGGCCAGGACCGGACAGGGGGAAAGAGGGAAGCTTTCTTT. Translating it yields CASGQDRTGGKREAFF.

V usage is TRBV9 and J usage is TRBJ1-5; no definite D call. Germline V gives CDR1 SGDLS, CDR2 YYNGEE. V was pared by 4 bases and J by 4 bases, with 12 bases between. This CDR3 is built from 14 residues. The CDR3 reads CASSSQASNQPQHF. As DNA, the CDR3 is TGTGCCAGCAGCTCCCAGGCGTCTAATCAGCCCCAGCATTTT. The full variable domain, with the rest looked up from reference TRBV9 and TRBJ1-5, is DSGVTQTPKHLITATGQRVTLRCSPRSGDLSVYWYQQSLDQGLQFLIQYYNGEERAKGNILERFSAQQFPDLHSELNLSSLELGDSALYFCASSSQASNQPQHFGDGTRLSIL.

This clone was seen more than once but under ten times. This chain uses TRBV6-1 with TRBJ2-7; tentative D call: TRBD1 (5 bases). V was clipped by 8 bases and J by 3 bases, with 11 bases between them. Germline values: CDR1 MNHNS, CDR2 SASEGT. The CDR3 totals 12 residues. CDR3 sequence reads: CASGTRVYEQYF. The CDR3 DNA sequence: TGTGCCAGCGGTACCAGGGTCTACGAGCAGTACTTC.

The chain recombines TRBV27 with TRBJ1-3, with TRBD1 identical over 10 bases. This CDR3 is 16 amino acids long. CDR1 and CDR2 (germline): MNHEY, SMNVEV (reference sequence). V lost 4 bases, J lost 2 bases, and 5 bases stayed unmatched. The CDR3 DNA reads TGTGCCAGCAGTTCCTCCGGGACAGGGGCTGGAAACACCATATATTTT. As protein: CASSSSGTGAGNTIYF.

The CDR3 sequence: CSVRDRVGYTF. The CDR3 DNA reads as TGCAGCGTTCGGGACAGGGTCGGCTACACCTTC. The chain couples TRBV29-1 to TRBJ1-2, with 9 nucleotides matching TRBD1. In germline, CDR1 is SQVTM, CDR2 ANQGSEA. Trimming cost V 5 bases and J 8 bases; bases outside gene matches: 3. This CDR3 spans 11 amino acids.

This rearrangement joins TRBV7-9 to TRBJ1-2, with D maybe TRBD1 (5 bases). The CDR3 contains 15 residues. Germline V lookup: CDR1 SEHNR, CDR2 FQNEAQ (reference sequence). The V and J ends lost 2 bases and 6 bases respectively, with 16 bases between them. CDR3 residues: CASSLIQAKDNGYTF. The CDR3 DNA reads as TGTGCCAGCAGCTTAATACAGGCGAAGGATAATGGCTACACCTTC.

CDR3 loop: CASTAGERYEQYF. CDR3 DNA: TGCGCCAGCACGGCGGGAGAGCGCTACGAGCAGTACTTC. This chain joins TRBV10-2 and TRBJ2-7; the match to TRBD2 covers 7 bases. This CDR3 spans 13 amino acids. The trim removed 7 bases at V and 3 bases at J, leaving 6 bases unmatched. Germline assignment: CDR1 WSHSY and CDR2 SAAADI.

The rearrangement uses TRBV5-4 and TRBJ2-3; TRBD2 aligns across 8 bases. The CDR3 loop spans 17 amino acids. The germline V gene encodes CDR1 SGHNT and CDR2 YYREEE (reference sequence). Losses at the gene ends were 2 bases for V and 4 bases for J; bases not matched to a gene: 12. In DNA, the CDR3 is TGTGCCAGCAGCTTAATCGTCGCGGGACTAGAATCAGATACGCAGTATTTT. This translates into CASSLIVAGLESDTQYF.

The chain recombines TRBV18 with TRBJ1-1; 7 positions agree with TRBD1. CDR1 KGHSH and CDR2 LQKENI come from the germline V gene. V trimming: 4 bases; J trimming: 8 bases; junction bases outside the gene matches: 4. The CDR3 is 12 amino acids. CDR3 loop: CASSLRDSEAFF. The CDR3 region has the DNA TGTGCCAGCTCACTCCGGGACAGCGAAGCTTTCTTT.

This clone was seen a single time. The chain is built from TRBV19 and TRBJ2-2; 10 bases are a match to TRBD1. Trimming at V came to 8 bases and at J to 2 bases, leaving 14 bases not matched to a gene. CDR3 length equals 18 residues. In germline, CDR1 is LNHDA, CDR2 SQIVND (reference sequence). The CDR3 DNA is TGTGCCAGTGTCAGGGACAGGGGTGTAATGTTAAACACCGGGGAGCTGTTTTTT. It is translated as CASVRDRGVMLNTGELFF.

The chain couples TRBV7-9 to TRBJ1-2; no clear D gene. CDR1 is SEHNR and CDR2 is FQNEAQ in the germline V gene (reference sequence). This CDR3 region has 12 residues. The germline V and J ends were trimmed by 5 bases and 2 bases, with 6 bases remaining between them. The CDR3 sequence is CASSRENYGYTF. The CDR3 coding sequence is TGTGCCAGCAGCAGAGAAAACTATGGCTACACCTTC.

The rearrangement links TRBV19 to TRBJ1-2, with D possibly being TRBD1 (6 bases). The CDR3 has 15 residues. CDR1 and CDR2 from the germline V gene are LNHDA and SQIVND (reference sequence). V gave up 4 bases and J gave up 4 bases, with 16 bases separating them. CDR3 in DNA: TGTGCCAGTAGTAGTGGGGACACTATTACCTATGGCTACACCTTC. Protein: CASSSGDTITYGYTF.